This record concerns one T cell receptor beta chain sequence. What it recognizes is unknown. TCR beta sequencing was performed on blood CD8+ and CD4+ T cells. Through negative isolation, CD4+ and CD8+ T cells were obtained, while TEMRA cells were enriched using FACS. This specimen comes from a study of CD8 T cells in Susac syndrome. Study-level results: The study recognized that the number of individuals in its TCR sequencing and HLA analysis was relatively small.

Reverse transcription used about 0.45 to 1 ug RNA and random hexamers. It was immunoSEQ multiplex PCR that amplified TCR beta CDR3 across 54 Vbeta and 13 Jbeta. TCRdb independently ran MiXCR on the immunoSEQ multiplex PCR reads; one entry per CDR3 protein. The data hold around 200,000 distinct CDR3 sequences, with around 95% observed a single time. This receptor was taken from a human donor with multiple sclerosis. Specimen: CD4+ T cells from PBMCs.

The CDR3 region has the DNA TGTGCCAGCAGCTTGGAGGAGGGGGTTGGCACTGAAGCTTTCTTT. Protein product: CASSLEEGVGTEAFF. V gene TRBV5-6 combines with J gene TRBJ1-1; maybe TRBD1 (6 bases). V dropped 0 bases and J dropped 4 bases, with 13 bases sitting between them. Germline CDR1 reads SGHDT; CDR2 reads YYEEEE. This CDR3 comprises 15 residues.